This T cell receptor (beta chain) came from a study of neurological immune-mediated disorders. Unmatched junction bases numbered 8, after V lost 3 bases and J lost 7 bases. There are 16 residues in the CDR3. Germline-derived CDR1 and CDR2 are SGHRS and YFSETQ. TCRdb passed the 5' RACE reads through MiXCR, listing each CDR3 protein once. The profile covers some 66,000 distinct CDR3 sequences, with less than 5.5% appearing a single time and under 7.5% taken by the ten largest. The clonotype comes from a man younger than 40 with multiple sclerosis. Sequencing input: PBMCs. This rearrangement joins TRBV5-1 to TRBJ1-6; TRBD1 matches 9 bases. CDR3 in DNA: TGCGCCAGCAGCTGGACAGGGGCCTCACGAAATTCACCCCTCCACTTT. Its protein product is CASSWTGASRNSPLHF.